This T cell receptor (beta chain) is drawn from a study of shared clonotypes between healthy human individuals. Overall study results and limits: Naive subsets, compared against memory subsets, generally had larger estimated richness values.

As originally analysed: Filtering differed because ImmunoSEQ produced junction-only sequences that carried no quality scores. TCRdb's table, derived via immunoSEQ multiplex PCR, lists solely in-frame clones and lacks some. V and J calls plus clone size are reproduced from that table; the DNA served to infer D and trimming. Of millions of clones in the sample, 90% to 95% are singletons; the top ten hold over 0.12%. This CDR3 has 13 residues. The ends lost 8 bases at V and 6 bases at J; junction bases unmatched: 9. Germline CDR1 is SNHLY and CDR2 is FYNNEI. Note on this clone: What it binds is not known.

A CD45RA+ naive subset and a CD45RA-negative memory subset were split from CD4+ cells. This chain uses TRBV2 with TRBJ1-2, with 7 nucleotides matching TRBD1. Sequenced: naive CD4+ T cells sorted from blood. The sample's subset: CD45RA+ positively selected. This clonotype was obtained from a man aged 18 to 29 in good health. CDR3 amino acids: CASETGSLNGYTF. In nucleotides, the CDR3 is TGTGCCAGCGAGACAGGGTCGCTCAATGGCTACACCTTC.